The clone carrying this T cell receptor (beta chain) was counted only a few times. What it binds is not known. The CDR3 spans 16 residues. V was pared by 6 bases and J by 6 bases, with 17 bases of the junction left unmatched. Germline V gene data show CDR1 as DFQATT and CDR2 as SNEGSKA (reference sequence). This specimen comes from a study of blood T cells in healthy people across ages. Healthy Caucasians from Russia aged about 6 to 100 served as donors. Together with a sample-barcoded 5' primer, a J-beta primer mix was included in a second PCR lasting about 7 to 11 cycles. In TCRdb, the 5' RACE reads were re-called with MiXCR into one record per CDR3 protein. Of 1.5 million to 2 million distinct CDR3 sequences in the sample, approximately 28% are singletons; the top ten hold more than 6%. Findings and limits, study-wide: Long-lived donors had more naive CD4+ cells and higher diversity than aged donors.

Sequenced material: blood. The TCR comes from a woman in her 30s in good health. The chain links TRBV20-1 to TRBJ2-1, with TRBD1 identical over 7 bases. The CDR3 loop reads CSALNPGTASSNEQFF. The CDR3 region has the DNA TGCAGTGCCCTAAACCCGGGGACAGCCTCATCCAATGAGCAGTTCTTC.